Each of the 27 T cell receptor beta chains below was sequenced from the same sample in a study of T cell clones after liver transplantation. Here immunoSEQ multiplex PCR was the method, and the copy in TCRdb shows in-frame clones only, minus some. The table has about 74,000 clones, about 80% seen once. This specimen was CD4+ T cells from blood, taken before liver transplant. The receptors come from a human donor who received a liver transplant.

The V call is TRBV28, the J call TRBJ2-6, with D perhaps TRBD1 or TRBD2 (5 bases each). CDR1 and CDR2 (germline): MDHEN, SYDVKM. This CDR3 is 15 amino acids long. Trimming cost V 5 bases and J 9 bases, with 17 bases left between them. CDR3 region: CASSPPGGGGNVLTF. The CDR3 bases are TGTGCCAGCAGTCCCCCCGGTGGGGGTGGCAACGTCCTGACTTTC.

This chain joins TRBV9 and TRBJ2-1; TRBD1 matches 7 bases. The CDR3 length is 17 residues. With V trimmed by 4 bases and J by 1 base, 11 bases remained unmatched. Germline V gene lookup returns CDR1 SGDLS and CDR2 YYNGEE. The CDR3 is CASSPYPGTASYNEQFF. CDR3 nucleotide sequence: TGTGCCAGCAGCCCATACCCCGGGACAGCGTCCTACAATGAGCAGTTCTTC.

The chain joins TRBV6-1 to TRBJ2-5; perhaps TRBD1 as D (6 bases). V lost 4 bases, J lost 2 bases, and 14 bases lay in between. CDR3 size: 15 residues. CDR1 and CDR2 from the germline V gene are MNHNS and SASEGT. The CDR3 DNA reads as TGTGCCAGCAGTGTCCCAAAGGGGGATCAAGAGACCCAGTACTTC. It translates to CASSVPKGDQETQYF.

CDR3 sequence (DNA): TGTGCCAGCAGCTTGGGGGATCTACCCCAAGAGACCCAGTACTTC. This gives the protein CASSLGDLPQETQYF. This chain links TRBV5-4 with TRBJ2-5, with D hard to call. The CDR3 has 15 amino acids. Germline CDR1 and CDR2: SGHNT and YYREEE (reference sequence). V was clipped by 0 bases and J by 1 base, with 10 bases between them. Full variable domain (remainder filled in from reference TRBV5-4 and TRBJ2-5): ETGVTQSPTHLIKTRGQQVTLRCSSQSGHNTVSWYQQALGQGPQFIFQYYREEENGRGNFPPRFSGLQFPNYSSELNVNALELDDSALYLCASSLGDLPQETQYFGPGTRLLVL.

The rearrangement joins TRBV4-2 to TRBJ1-3; D is undetermined. Germline values: CDR1 LGHNA, CDR2 YNFKEQ. Trimming cost V 0 bases and J 4 bases, with 7 bases left between them. CDR3 length: 14 amino acids. The CDR3 loop reads CASSQDPGGNTIYF. The DNA of the CDR3 is TGTGCCAGCAGCCAAGACCCCGGGGGAAACACCATATATTTT.

This clone was counted a few times. This sequence joins TRBV28 and TRBJ2-7, with D possibly TRBD1 on 6 matching bases. Germline loops: CDR1 MDHEN, CDR2 SYDVKM. The CDR3 has 12 amino acids. Trimming stripped 6 bases from V and 3 bases from J, with 9 bases between. This chain's CDR3 is CASRGGVYEQYF. DNA of the CDR3: TGTGCCAGCAGAGGGGGAGTCTACGAGCAGTACTTC.

This clone appeared a few times. The CDR3 is CASWAPAPLNGYTF. The CDR3 coding sequence is TGTGCCAGCTGGGCCCCGGCACCTCTTAACGGCTACACCTTC. This rearrangement joins TRBV25-1 to TRBJ1-2, with D uncertain. The CDR3 is 14 amino acids. The V end lost 8 bases, the J end lost 8 bases, and 21 bases lay between the germline ends. Germline CDR1 reads MGHDK; CDR2 reads SYGVNS.

V is TRBV7-9 and J is TRBJ1-1; the D is unclear. Germline CDR1 and CDR2: SEHNR and FQNEAQ (reference sequence). The CDR3 extends over 14 amino acids. V lost 1 base to trimming and J lost 1 base, with 7 bases between them. DNA of the CDR3: TGTGCCAGCAGCTTAGGACCGCAGAACACTGAAGCTTTCTTT. Translated: CASSLGPQNTEAFF.

The genes are TRBV5-6 and TRBJ1-1; D gene unclear. The V end was cut by 3 bases, the J end by 6 bases, with 21 bases between. The germline gives CDR1 SGHDT, CDR2 YYEEEE. CDR3 length: 16 residues. CDR3 sequence: CASSSRLTVKVAEAFF. In nucleotides, the CDR3 is TGTGCCAGCAGCTCCCGTCTTACGGTCAAGGTGGCTGAAGCTTTCTTT.

J is TRBJ2-3 and V is TRBV29-1; D possibly corresponds to TRBD2 (6 bases). Germline CDR1 and CDR2: SQVTM and ANQGSEA. Trimming left V 7 bases short and J 0 bases short, with 20 bases between. The CDR3 spans 16 residues. DNA for the CDR3: TGCAGCGGATATAGGAGGGCAGGGCCTAGCACAGATACGCAGTATTTT. The encoded protein is CSGYRRAGPSTDTQYF.

CDR3 sequence reads: CASSVGGTGDYGYTF. CDR3 sequence (DNA): TGTGCCAGCAGTGTAGGAGGGACAGGGGACTATGGCTACACCTTC. The chain uses TRBV6-1 and TRBJ1-2; 10 bases are shared with TRBD1. The length of the CDR3 is 15 residues. The junction had 5 bases not matched to a gene; V was cut back by 4 bases and J by 3 bases. Per the germline V gene, CDR1 is MNHNS and CDR2 is SASEGT.

CDR3 nucleotide sequence: TGTGCCAGCAGCTTAGATTCGGGTAGAGAGGAGACCCAGTACTTC. Its protein is CASSLDSGREETQYF. The chain recombines TRBV7-9 with TRBJ2-5; D unclear. The V gene lost 1 base and the J gene lost 5 bases, with 14 bases spanning the gap. CDR1 SEHNR and CDR2 FQNEAQ come from the germline V gene (reference sequence). This CDR3 has 15 amino acids.

The chain is built from TRBV5-1 and TRBJ2-1; D gene unclear. Germline CDR1 is SGHRS and CDR2 is YFSETQ. This CDR3 comprises 13 residues. V was shortened by 4 bases and J by 9 bases, with 14 bases between the two germline ends. CDR3 region: CASSPIPTGEQFF. The CDR3 nucleotides are TGCGCCAGCAGCCCGATCCCTACCGGTGAGCAGTTCTTC.

This chain's CDR3 is CASKARGSTDTQYF. The CDR3, as DNA: TGTGCCAGCAAGGCGCGGGGGAGCACAGATACGCAGTATTTT. The chain has TRBV2 and TRBJ2-3; 7 nucleotides align to TRBD2. Germline V gene data show CDR1 as SNHLY and CDR2 as FYNNEI. The V segment lost 7 bases and the J segment 0 bases; nucleotides outside the gene matches: 4. The CDR3 totals 14 residues.

The chain has TRBV4-3 and TRBJ1-4; D might be TRBD1 (6 bases). The germline gives CDR1 LGHNA, CDR2 YSLEER. The CDR3 totals 15 residues. Trimming took 4 bases from V and 8 from J, leaving 17 bases between them. CDR3 residues: CASSRLPRQEEKLFF. The DNA for the CDR3 is TGCGCCAGCAGCCGTCTACCCAGACAGGAAGAAAAACTGTTTTTT.

This chain uses TRBV7-8 with TRBJ1-4, with D unclear. V lost 5 bases, J lost 3 bases, and 7 bases lay in between. The CDR3 extends over 13 amino acids. Germline assignment: CDR1 SGHVS and CDR2 FQNEAQ. The CDR3 DNA follows: TGTGCCAGCAGCCTCTCCCCTAATGAAAAACTGTTTTTT. Amino acids: CASSLSPNEKLFF.

The chain recombines TRBV6-5 with TRBJ2-1; unclear D gene. V was cut by 6 bases and J by 10 bases, with 10 bases left in between. This CDR3 spans 11 amino acids. Germline assignment: CDR1 MNHEY and CDR2 SVGAGI. The CDR3 region has the DNA TGTGCCAGCAGGGACCGGTACGAGCAGTTCTTC. Residues: CASRDRYEQFF.

V is TRBV2 and J is TRBJ2-1; TRBD1 is a possible D gene (5 bases). In germline, CDR1 is SNHLY, CDR2 FYNNEI. The CDR3 loop spans 15 amino acids. Trimming took 5 bases from V and 4 from J, leaving 15 bases between them. Written as DNA, the CDR3 is TGTGCCAGCAGTACTAACTTGGACATTTACAATGAGCAGTTCTTC. Its protein product is CASSTNLDIYNEQFF.

This clone was seen only a few times. J is TRBJ2-1 and V is TRBV28; TRBD2 matches 14 bases. The CDR3 length is 15 residues. The junction had 3 bases not matched to a gene; V was cut back by 4 bases and J by 7 bases. The germline CDR1 and CDR2 sequences are MDHEN and SYDVKM. The CDR3 sequence is CASSSGTSGRNEQFF. CDR3 in DNA: TGTGCCAGCAGTTCAGGGACTAGCGGGAGAAATGAGCAGTTCTTC.

This clone was counted once. The chain recombines TRBV7-9 with TRBJ2-4; D is unclear. This CDR3 comprises 15 residues. Trimming shortened V by 5 bases and J by 10 bases, and 21 bases separated the two germline ends. The V gene's germline CDR1 is SEHNR and CDR2 FQNEAQ (reference sequence). The CDR3 bases are TGTGCCAGCAGCCTAACATTTTCCGGAGCACAAATTCAGTACTTC. It translates to CASSLTFSGAQIQYF.

The sample holds one count of this clone. The chain combines TRBV30 with TRBJ2-7, with TRBD2 identical over 12 bases. Per germline, CDR1 GTSNPN and CDR2 SVGIG (reference sequence). Trimming cost V 2 bases and J 7 bases; bases outside gene matches: 0. The length of the CDR3 is 12 residues. The CDR3 DNA is TGTGCCTGGAGTACTAGCGGGGGGGAGCAGTACTTC. It specifies CAWSTSGGEQYF. Combining the CDR3 with reference TRBV30 and TRBJ2-7 gives the whole variable domain SQTIHQWPATLVQPVGSPLSLECTVEGTSNPNLYWYRQAAGRGLQLLFYSVGIGQISSEVPQNLSASRPQDRQFILSSKKLLLSDSGFYLCAWSTSGGEQYFGPGTRLTVT.

CDR3 DNA sequence: TGTGCCAGCAGCTTGGTGGGGCCGTATCAGCCCCAGCATTTT. Its protein product is CASSLVGPYQPQHF. The chain uses TRBV5-8 and TRBJ1-5, with D tentatively TRBD1 (5 bases). The CDR3 runs to 14 residues. The germline V gene encodes CDR1 SGHTS and CDR2 YDEGEE. Trimming removed 0 bases from V and 5 bases from J, with 9 bases in between.

The J gene is TRBJ2-7, the V gene TRBV18; 9 bases fit TRBD1. The V and J ends lost 3 bases and 5 bases, in that order; junction bases with no gene match: 8. CDR1 KGHSH and CDR2 LQKENI come from the germline V gene. This CDR3 is built from 15 residues. In DNA form, the CDR3 reads TGTGCCAGCTCACCTTTGGGACAGGGTATCCACGAGCAGTACTTC. As protein: CASSPLGQGIHEQYF.

The rearrangement links TRBV6-4 to TRBJ1-2; D is uncertain. The CDR3 is 12 amino acids. Trimming pared 2 bases from V and 8 bases from J, leaving 9 bases between. Germline CDR1 is MRHNA and CDR2 is SNTAGT. Written as DNA, the CDR3 is TGTGCCAGCAGTGACGGAGGGCCCGGCTACACCTTC. It yields the protein CASSDGGPGYTF.

J is TRBJ1-1 and V is TRBV20-1; 7 nucleotides agree with TRBD1. The CDR3 covers 11 residues. Germline CDR1 DFQATT, CDR2 SNEGSKA (reference sequence). Trimming at V came to 6 bases and at J to 8 bases, leaving 6 bases not matched to a gene. CDR3 sequence (DNA): TGCAGTGCGACCCGGGACAGAGAAGCTTTCTTT. It codes for CSATRDREAFF.

The table lists this clone with a count of one. V usage is TRBV18 and J usage is TRBJ1-2; 8 bases align to TRBD1. The length of the CDR3 is 15 residues. V was clipped by 2 bases and J by 5 bases; unmatched bases: 7. The germline gives CDR1 KGHSH, CDR2 LQKENI. The CDR3 sequence is CASSPTTGGGYGYTF. DNA for the CDR3: TGTGCCAGCTCACCAACCACAGGGGGAGGATATGGCTACACCTTC.

This rearrangement joins TRBV18 to TRBJ1-1; D gene uncertain. The CDR3 is made up of 15 amino acids. In germline, CDR1 is KGHSH, CDR2 LQKENI. V was pared by 0 bases and J by 3 bases, with 11 bases between. CDR3 in DNA: TGTGCCAGCTCACCACCCTCGTTGGCCGACACTGAAGCTTTCTTT. Encoded protein: CASSPPSLADTEAFF.